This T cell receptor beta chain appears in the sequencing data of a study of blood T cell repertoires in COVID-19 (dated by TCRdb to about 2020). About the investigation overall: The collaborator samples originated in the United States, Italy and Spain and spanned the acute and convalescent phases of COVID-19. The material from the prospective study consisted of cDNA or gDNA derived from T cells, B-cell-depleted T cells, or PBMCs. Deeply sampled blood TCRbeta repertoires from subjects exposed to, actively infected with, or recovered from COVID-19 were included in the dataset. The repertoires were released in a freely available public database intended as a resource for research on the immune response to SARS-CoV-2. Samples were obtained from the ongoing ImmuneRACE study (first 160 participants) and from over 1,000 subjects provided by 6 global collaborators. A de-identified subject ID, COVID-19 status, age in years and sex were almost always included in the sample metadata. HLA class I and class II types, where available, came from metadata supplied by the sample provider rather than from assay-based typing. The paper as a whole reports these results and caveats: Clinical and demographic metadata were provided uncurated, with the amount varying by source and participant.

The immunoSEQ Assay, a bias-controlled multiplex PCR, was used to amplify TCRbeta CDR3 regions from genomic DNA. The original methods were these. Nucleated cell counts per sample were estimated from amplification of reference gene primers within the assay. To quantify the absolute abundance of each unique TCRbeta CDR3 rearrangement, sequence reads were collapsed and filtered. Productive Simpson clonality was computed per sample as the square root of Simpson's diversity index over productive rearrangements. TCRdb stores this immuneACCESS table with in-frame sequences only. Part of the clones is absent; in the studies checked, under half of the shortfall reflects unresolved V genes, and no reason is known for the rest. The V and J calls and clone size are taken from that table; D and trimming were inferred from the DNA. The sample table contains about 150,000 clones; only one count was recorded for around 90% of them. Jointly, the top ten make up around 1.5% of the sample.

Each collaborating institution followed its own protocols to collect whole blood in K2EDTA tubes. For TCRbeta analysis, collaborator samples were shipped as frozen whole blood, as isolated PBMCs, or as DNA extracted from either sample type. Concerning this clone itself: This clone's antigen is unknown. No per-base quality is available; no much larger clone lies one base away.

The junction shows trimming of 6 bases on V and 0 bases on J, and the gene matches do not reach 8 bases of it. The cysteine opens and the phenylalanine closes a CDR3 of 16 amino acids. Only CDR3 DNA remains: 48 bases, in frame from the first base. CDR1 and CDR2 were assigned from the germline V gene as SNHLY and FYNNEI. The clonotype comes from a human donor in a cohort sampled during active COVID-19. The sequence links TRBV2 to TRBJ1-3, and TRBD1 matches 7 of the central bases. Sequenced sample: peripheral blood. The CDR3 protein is CASRGPDRSSGNTIYF. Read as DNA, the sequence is TGTGCCAGCAGGGGCCCGGACAGGAGCTCTGGAAACACCATATATTTT.